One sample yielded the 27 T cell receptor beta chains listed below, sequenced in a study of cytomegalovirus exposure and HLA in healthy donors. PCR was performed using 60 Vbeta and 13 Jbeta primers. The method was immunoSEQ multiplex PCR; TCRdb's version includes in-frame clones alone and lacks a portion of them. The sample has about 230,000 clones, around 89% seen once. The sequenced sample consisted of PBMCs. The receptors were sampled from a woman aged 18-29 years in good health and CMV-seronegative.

The CDR3 sequence is CASSQDLPGRNGYTF. In DNA, the CDR3 is TGCGCCAGCAGCCAAGATCTCCCCGGGAGGAATGGCTACACCTTC. The V gene is TRBV4-3, the J gene TRBJ1-2, with D unresolved. Trimming shortened V by 0 bases and J by 6 bases, and 14 bases separated the two germline ends. There are 15 residues in the CDR3. Germline-derived CDR1 and CDR2 are LGHNA and YSLEER.

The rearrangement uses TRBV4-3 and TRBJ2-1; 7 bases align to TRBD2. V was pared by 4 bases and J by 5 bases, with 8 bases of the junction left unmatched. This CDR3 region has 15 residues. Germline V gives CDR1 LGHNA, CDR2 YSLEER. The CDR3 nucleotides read TGCGCCAGCAGCCCTCAAGCGGGGAGGCACAATGAGCAGTTCTTC. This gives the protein CASSPQAGRHNEQFF.

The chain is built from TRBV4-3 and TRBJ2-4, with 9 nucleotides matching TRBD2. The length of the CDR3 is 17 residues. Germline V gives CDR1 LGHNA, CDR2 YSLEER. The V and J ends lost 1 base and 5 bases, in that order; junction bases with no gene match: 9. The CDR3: CASSQGGNSGSQNIQYF. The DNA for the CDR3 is TGCGCCAGCAGCCAAGGGGGGAATAGCGGGAGCCAAAACATTCAGTACTTC.

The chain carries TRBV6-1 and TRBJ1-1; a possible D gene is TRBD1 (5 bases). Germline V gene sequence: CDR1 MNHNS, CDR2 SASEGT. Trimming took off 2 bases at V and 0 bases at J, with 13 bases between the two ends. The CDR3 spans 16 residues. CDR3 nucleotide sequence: TGTGCCAGCAGTGAACCGGACATATTCATGAACACTGAAGCTTTCTTT. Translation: CASSEPDIFMNTEAFF.

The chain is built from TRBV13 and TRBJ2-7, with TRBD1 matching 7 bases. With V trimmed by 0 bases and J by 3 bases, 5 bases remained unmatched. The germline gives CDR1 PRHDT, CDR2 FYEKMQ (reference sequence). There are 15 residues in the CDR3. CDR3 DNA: TGTGCCAGCAGCTTAGGCCCGGGACAGCTCTACGAGCAGTACTTC. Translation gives CASSLGPGQLYEQYF.

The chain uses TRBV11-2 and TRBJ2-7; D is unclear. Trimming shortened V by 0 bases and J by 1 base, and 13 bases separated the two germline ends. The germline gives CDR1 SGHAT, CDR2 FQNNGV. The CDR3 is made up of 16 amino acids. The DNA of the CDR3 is TGTGCCAGCAGCTTAGATCTGAAGCGTAGTTCCTACGAGCAGTACTTC. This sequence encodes CASSLDLKRSSYEQYF.

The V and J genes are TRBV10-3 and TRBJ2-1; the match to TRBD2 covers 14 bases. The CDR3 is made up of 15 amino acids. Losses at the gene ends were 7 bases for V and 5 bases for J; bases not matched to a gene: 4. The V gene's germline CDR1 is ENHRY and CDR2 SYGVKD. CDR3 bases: TGTGCCATCAACGAGGGACTAGCGGGAGACAATGAGCAGTTCTTC. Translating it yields CAINEGLAGDNEQFF.

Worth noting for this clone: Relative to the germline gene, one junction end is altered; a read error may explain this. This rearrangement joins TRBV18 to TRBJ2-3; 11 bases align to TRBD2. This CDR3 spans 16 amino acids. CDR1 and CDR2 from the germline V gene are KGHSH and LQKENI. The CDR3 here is CASSPATSGITDTQYF. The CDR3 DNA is TGTGCTAGCTCACCAGCGACTAGCGGGATCACAGATACGCAGTATTTT. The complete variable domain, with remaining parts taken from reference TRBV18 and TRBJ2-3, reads NAGVMQNPRHLVRRRGQEARLRCSPMKGHSHVYWYRQLPEEGLKFMVYLQKENIIDESGMPKERFSAEFPKEGPSILRIQQVVRGDSAAYFCASSPATSGITDTQYFGPGTRLTVL.

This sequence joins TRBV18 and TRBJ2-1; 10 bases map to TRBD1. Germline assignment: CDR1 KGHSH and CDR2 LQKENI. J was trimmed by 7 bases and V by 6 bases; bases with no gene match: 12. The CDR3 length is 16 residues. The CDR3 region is CASSPTDRDRGNEQFF. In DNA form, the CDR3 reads TGTGCCAGCTCCCCAACAGACCGGGACAGGGGTAATGAGCAGTTCTTC.

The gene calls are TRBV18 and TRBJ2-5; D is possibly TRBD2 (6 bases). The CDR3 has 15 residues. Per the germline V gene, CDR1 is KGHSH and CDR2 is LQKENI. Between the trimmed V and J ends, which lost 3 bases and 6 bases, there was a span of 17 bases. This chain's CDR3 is CASSPVDGGLKTQYF. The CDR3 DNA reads TGTGCCAGCTCACCCGTGGACGGGGGATTGAAGACCCAGTACTTC.

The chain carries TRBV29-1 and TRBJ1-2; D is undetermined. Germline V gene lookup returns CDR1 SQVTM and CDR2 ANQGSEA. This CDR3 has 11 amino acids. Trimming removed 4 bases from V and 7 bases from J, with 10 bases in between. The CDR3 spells CSVARQSGYTF. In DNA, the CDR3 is TGCAGCGTTGCAAGACAAAGTGGCTACACCTTC.

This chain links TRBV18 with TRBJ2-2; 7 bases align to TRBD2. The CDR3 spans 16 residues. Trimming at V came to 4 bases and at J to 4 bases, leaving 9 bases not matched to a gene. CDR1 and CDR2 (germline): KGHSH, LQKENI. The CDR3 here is CASSLSVSGITGELFF. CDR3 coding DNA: TGTGCCAGCTCACTGAGTGTCAGCGGGATCACCGGGGAGCTGTTTTTT.

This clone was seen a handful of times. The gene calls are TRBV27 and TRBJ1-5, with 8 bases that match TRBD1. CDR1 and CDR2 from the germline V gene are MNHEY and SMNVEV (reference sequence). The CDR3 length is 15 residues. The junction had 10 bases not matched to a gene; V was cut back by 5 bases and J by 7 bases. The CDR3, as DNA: TGTGCCAGCAGTCCGAGCACAGGGGGGCGACAGCCCCAGCATTTT. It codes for CASSPSTGGRQPQHF.

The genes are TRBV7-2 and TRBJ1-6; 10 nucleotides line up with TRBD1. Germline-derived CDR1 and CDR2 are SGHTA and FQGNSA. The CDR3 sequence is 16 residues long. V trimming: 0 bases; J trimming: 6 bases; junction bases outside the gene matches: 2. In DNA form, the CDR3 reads TGTGCCAGCAGCTTAGCGGGACAGGGGCCTAATTCACCCCTCCACTTT. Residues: CASSLAGQGPNSPLHF.

CDR3 in amino acids: CASSSQGHNEKLFF. As DNA, the CDR3 is TGTGCCAGCAGCTCACAGGGTCATAATGAAAAACTGTTTTTT. The chain couples TRBV5-4 to TRBJ1-4; TRBD1 is a possible D gene (6 bases). Germline CDR1 reads SGHNT; CDR2 reads YYREEE (reference sequence). The germline V and J ends were trimmed by 3 bases and 4 bases, with 10 bases remaining between them. The CDR3 totals 14 residues.

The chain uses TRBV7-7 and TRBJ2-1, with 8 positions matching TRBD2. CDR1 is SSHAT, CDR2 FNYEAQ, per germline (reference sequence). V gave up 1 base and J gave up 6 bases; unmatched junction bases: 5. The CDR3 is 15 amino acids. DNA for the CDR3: TGTGCCAGCAGCTTAGTCCGGGAGGGCCGCAATGAGCAGTTCTTC. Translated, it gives CASSLVREGRNEQFF.

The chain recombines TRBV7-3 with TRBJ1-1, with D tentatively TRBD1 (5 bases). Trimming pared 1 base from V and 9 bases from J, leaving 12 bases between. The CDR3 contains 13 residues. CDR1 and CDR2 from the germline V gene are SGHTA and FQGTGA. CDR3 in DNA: TGTGCCAGCAGCTTAAAGGCAGCAGGGCAAGCTTTCTTT. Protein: CASSLKAAGQAFF.

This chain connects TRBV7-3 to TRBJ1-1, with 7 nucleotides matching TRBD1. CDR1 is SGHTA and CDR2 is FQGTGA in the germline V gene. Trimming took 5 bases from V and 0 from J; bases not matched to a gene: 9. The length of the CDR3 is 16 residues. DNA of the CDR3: TGTGCCAGCAGCCGATCCGGGACAGAACTGAACACTGAAGCTTTCTTT. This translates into CASSRSGTELNTEAFF.

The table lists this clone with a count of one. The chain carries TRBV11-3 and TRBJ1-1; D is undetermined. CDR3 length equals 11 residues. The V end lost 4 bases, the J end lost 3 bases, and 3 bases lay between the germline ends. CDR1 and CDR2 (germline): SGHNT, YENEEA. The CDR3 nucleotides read TGTGCCAGCAGCTCGGACACTGAAGCTTTCTTT. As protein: CASSSDTEAFF.

CDR3 loop: CASSIVTGTAFYEQFF. In DNA form, the CDR3 reads TGCGCCAGCAGCATAGTAACCGGGACAGCCTTTTATGAGCAGTTCTTC. This sequence joins TRBV5-1 and TRBJ2-1; 7 bases line up with TRBD1. CDR1 is SGHRS, CDR2 YFSETQ, per germline. V lost 4 bases and J lost 8; bases outside the gene matches: 15. The CDR3 runs 16 residues. Looking up the rest from reference TRBV5-1 and TRBJ2-1 gives the full variable domain: KAGVTQTPRYLIKTRGQQVTLSCSPISGHRSVSWYQQTPGQGLQFLFEYFSETQRNKGNFPGRFSGRQFSNSRSEMNVSTLELGDSALYLCASSIVTGTAFYEQFFGPGTRLTVL.

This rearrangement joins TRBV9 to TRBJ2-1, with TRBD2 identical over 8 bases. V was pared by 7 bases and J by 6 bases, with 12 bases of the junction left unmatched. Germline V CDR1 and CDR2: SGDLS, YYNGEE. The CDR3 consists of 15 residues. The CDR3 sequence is CASSSGGTSGNEQFF. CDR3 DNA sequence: TGTGCCAGCTCCAGCGGGGGAACTAGCGGCAATGAGCAGTTCTTC.

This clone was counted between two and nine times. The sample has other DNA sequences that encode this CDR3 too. The CDR3 here is CATSREGARSSEAFF. CDR3 in DNA: TGTGCCACCAGCAGAGAGGGGGCGCGAAGCTCTGAAGCTTTCTTT. The chain employs TRBV15 and TRBJ1-1; the D gene is possibly TRBD1 (6 bases). The length of the CDR3 is 15 residues. V lost 0 bases and J 6 bases, leaving 14 bases between the germline ends. Per germline, CDR1 LNHNV and CDR2 YYDKDF (reference sequence).

This chain's CDR3 is CASSSVTGDGTEAFF. CDR3 nucleotide sequence: TGTGCCAGCAGCTCTGTCACGGGGGATGGCACTGAAGCTTTCTTT. J is TRBJ1-1 and V is TRBV5-4; D might be TRBD1 (5 bases). The germline V gene has CDR1 SGHNT and CDR2 YYREEE (reference sequence). V lost 3 bases and J 4 bases, leaving 16 bases between the germline ends. This CDR3 has 15 amino acids.

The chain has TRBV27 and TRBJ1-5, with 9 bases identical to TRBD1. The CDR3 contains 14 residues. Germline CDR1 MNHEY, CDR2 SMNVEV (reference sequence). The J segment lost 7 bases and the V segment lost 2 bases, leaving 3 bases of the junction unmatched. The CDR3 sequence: CASSLRQGEQPQHF. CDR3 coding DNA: TGTGCCAGCAGTTTACGACAGGGGGAACAGCCCCAGCATTTT.

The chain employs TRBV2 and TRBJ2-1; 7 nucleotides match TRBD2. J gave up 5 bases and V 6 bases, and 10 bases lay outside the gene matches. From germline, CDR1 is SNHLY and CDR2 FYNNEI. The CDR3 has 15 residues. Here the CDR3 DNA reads TGTGCCAGCAGGAGCCGGGGAGGGGCCAACAATGAGCAGTTCTTC. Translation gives CASRSRGGANNEQFF.

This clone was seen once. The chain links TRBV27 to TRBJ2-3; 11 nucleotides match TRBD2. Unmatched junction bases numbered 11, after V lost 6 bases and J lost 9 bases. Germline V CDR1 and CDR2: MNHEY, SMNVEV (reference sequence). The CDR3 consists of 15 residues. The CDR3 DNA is TGTGCCAGCAGCCCCGGGACAGCTAGCGGGGGGACGCAGTATTTT. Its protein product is CASSPGTASGGTQYF.

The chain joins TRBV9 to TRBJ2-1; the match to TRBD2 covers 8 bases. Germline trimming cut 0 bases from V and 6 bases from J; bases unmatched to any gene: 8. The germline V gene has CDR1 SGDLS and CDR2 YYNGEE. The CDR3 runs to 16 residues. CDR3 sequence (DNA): TGTGCCAGCAGCGTAGACCCCGGGACTAGTGGCAATGAGCAGTTCTTC. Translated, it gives CASSVDPGTSGNEQFF.